These 22 T cell receptor beta chains originate from one sample sequenced in a study of T cells in Graves' hyperthyroidism and ophthalmopathy. Amplified regions were TCR beta CDR3 sequences from RNA transcripts. A set of HTBI primers served as the primers for a first-round RT-PCR of the TCR CDR3. One entry per CDR3 protein, called by TCRdb with MiXCR from the multiplex PCR reads. This table has about 300,000 distinct CDR3 sequences, roughly a fifth appearing once. The sequenced sample was blood. The receptor source for this set is a man over 45 with Graves' ophthalmopathy.

This clonotype was counted at least ten times. This chain uses TRBV3-1 with TRBJ2-1; D gene unclear. V dropped 0 bases and J dropped 5 bases, with 2 bases sitting between them. This CDR3 contains 12 residues. Germline CDR1 is LGHDT and CDR2 is YNNKEL (reference sequence). The CDR3 nucleotides are TGTGCCAGCAGCCAAGACGACAATGAGCAGTTCTTC. Amino acid sequence: CASSQDDNEQFF.

This clonotype was observed at least ten times. The J gene is TRBJ2-1, the V gene TRBV7-9, with 8 bases matching TRBD2. Germline CDR1 SEHNR, CDR2 FQNEAQ (reference sequence). V lost 1 base to trimming and J lost 8 bases; unmatched junction nucleotides: 4. This CDR3 has 14 residues. The CDR3 DNA follows: TGTGCCAGCAGCTTAGGGAGCGGGAGTCATGAGCAGTTCTTC. Translated: CASSLGSGSHEQFF.

CDR3 residues: CASSEGLPTGELFF. CDR3 DNA: TGTGCCAGCAGTGAGGGACTTCCCACCGGGGAGCTGTTTTTT. The chain employs TRBV6-1 and TRBJ2-2; D is perhaps TRBD2 (6 bases). Trimming cost V 3 bases and J 4 bases, with 9 bases left between them. CDR3 size: 14 residues. Per the germline V gene, CDR1 is MNHNS and CDR2 is SASEGT.

J is TRBJ2-5 and V is TRBV19; no reliable D call. Germline loops: CDR1 LNHDA, CDR2 SQIVND (reference sequence). The CDR3 loop spans 13 amino acids. V was shortened by 5 bases and J by 0 bases, with 7 bases between the two germline ends. The CDR3 is CASSDINQETQYF. CDR3 in DNA: TGTGCCAGTAGTGACATTAACCAAGAGACCCAGTACTTC.

The CDR3 is CASSSGQGVSSYEQYF. Here the CDR3 DNA reads TGTGCCAGCAGCTCGGGACAGGGGGTTTCCTCCTACGAGCAGTACTTC. The chain is built from TRBV9 and TRBJ2-7; the match to TRBD1 covers 11 bases. V lost 4 bases, J lost 0 bases, and 6 bases stayed unmatched. The CDR3 loop spans 16 amino acids. Germline CDR1 reads SGDLS; CDR2 reads YYNGEE.

This clonotype was seen ten or more times. J is TRBJ1-5 and V is TRBV5-1; tentatively, D is TRBD1 (6 bases). Between the trimmed V and J ends, which lost 4 bases and 3 bases, there was a span of 14 bases. Germline V CDR1 and CDR2: SGHRS, YFSETQ. This CDR3 has 15 amino acids. The CDR3 sequence is CASSAATGPNQPQHF. The CDR3 nucleotides read TGCGCCAGCAGCGCGGCGACAGGACCCAATCAGCCCCAGCATTTT. Supplemented by reference TRBV5-1 and TRBJ1-5, the full variable domain reads KAGVTQTPRYLIKTRGQQVTLSCSPISGHRSVSWYQQTPGQGLQFLFEYFSETQRNKGNFPGRFSGRQFSNSRSEMNVSTLELGDSALYLCASSAATGPNQPQHFGDGTRLSIL.

This clonotype was counted at least ten times. The rearrangement links TRBV7-2 to TRBJ2-5; 9 bases fit TRBD2. V lost 4 bases and J lost 5; bases outside the gene matches: 8. The CDR3 length is 15 residues. The germline gives CDR1 SGHTA, CDR2 FQGNSA. The CDR3 protein is CASSYEAGGGETQYF. The CDR3 nucleotides read TGTGCCAGCAGCTATGAAGCGGGAGGAGGGGAGACCCAGTACTTC. The whole variable domain, remainder taken from reference TRBV7-2 and TRBJ2-5, is GAGVSQSPSNKVTEKGKDVELRCDPISGHTALYWYRQSLGQGLEFLIYFQGNSAPDKSGLPSDRFSAERTGGSVSTLTIQRTQQEDSAVYLCASSYEAGGGETQYFGPGTRLLVL.

This clonotype was observed at least ten times. This chain uses TRBV20-1 with TRBJ2-1; 8 nucleotides match TRBD1. The germline gives CDR1 DFQATT, CDR2 SNEGSKA (reference sequence). The CDR3 has 14 amino acids. With 5 bases clipped from V and 3 bases from J, the junction kept 6 bases outside the gene matches. CDR3 loop: CSADGTGRYNEQFF. CDR3 DNA: TGCAGTGCTGACGGGACAGGCCGCTACAATGAGCAGTTCTTC.

This clonotype was observed many times. The chain is built from TRBV2 and TRBJ2-7; D call uncertain. V lost 3 bases and J 1 base, leaving 7 bases between the germline ends. Germline V gene data show CDR1 as SNHLY and CDR2 as FYNNEI. The CDR3 contains 13 residues. CDR3 in amino acids: CASSDSLSYEQYF. Written as DNA, the CDR3 is TGTGCCAGCAGTGATTCGCTTTCCTACGAGCAGTACTTC.

This clonotype was recorded at least ten times. The V call is TRBV30, the J call TRBJ2-1, with D perhaps assigned TRBD1 or TRBD2 (5 bases each). The V gene's germline CDR1 is GTSNPN and CDR2 SVGIG (reference sequence). The CDR3 has 11 amino acids. The ends were cut back, 1 base at V and 12 bases at J, with 10 bases in the middle. CDR3 loop: CAWSGGMGQFF. For the CDR3, the DNA is TGTGCCTGGAGTGGGGGGATGGGGCAGTTCTTC.

The table lists this clonotype with many counts. V is TRBV20-1 and J is TRBJ1-1, with 8 nucleotides matching TRBD1. Germline V CDR1 and CDR2: DFQATT, SNEGSKA (reference sequence). The CDR3 contains 14 residues. V was pared by 3 bases and J by 3 bases, with 6 bases of the junction left unmatched. As DNA, the CDR3 is TGCAGTGCTAGCGGGACACAGGGGGACACTGAAGCTTTCTTT. It yields the protein CSASGTQGDTEAFF.

This clonotype was counted many times. The chain employs TRBV2 and TRBJ2-5; D is tentatively TRBD1 or TRBD2 (6 bases each). The CDR3 is made up of 15 amino acids. The V end lost 6 bases, the J end lost 5 bases, and 19 bases lay between the germline ends. Germline assignment: CDR1 SNHLY and CDR2 FYNNEI. The CDR3 region has the DNA TGTGCCAGCAGATTGACAAAGACAGGAGGGGAGACCCAGTACTTC. This encodes CASRLTKTGGETQYF.

This clonotype was found many times. This rearrangement joins TRBV27 to TRBJ1-2, with D unresolved. V was cut by 2 bases and J by 7 bases, with 8 bases left in between. The CDR3 runs 12 residues. Germline lookup yields CDR1 MNHEY and CDR2 SMNVEV (reference sequence). The CDR3 reads CASSLAGTGYTF. CDR3 bases: TGTGCCAGCAGTTTAGCGGGTACTGGCTACACCTTC.

The CDR3 loop is CASSLFLAGYEQYF. CDR3 bases: TGTGCCAGCAGCTTATTTCTAGCGGGCTACGAGCAGTACTTC. The chain has TRBV5-5 and TRBJ2-7; 8 bases are a match to TRBD2. The germline gives CDR1 SGHKS, CDR2 YYEKEE (reference sequence). Trimming cost V 2 bases and J 3 bases; bases outside gene matches: 4. This CDR3 has 14 amino acids.

The J gene is TRBJ2-2, the V gene TRBV11-2, with D perhaps matching TRBD1 (5 bases). Germline V gene data show CDR1 as SGHAT and CDR2 as FQNNGV. This CDR3 region has 13 residues. The ends were cut back, 3 bases at V and 6 bases at J, with 8 bases in the middle. In nucleotides, the CDR3 is TGTGCCAGCAGCTTTTCAGGGCCCGGGGAGCTGTTTTTT. Amino acid sequence: CASSFSGPGELFF.

With regard to this clonotype: A read error may account for a junction end that differs from germline. J is TRBJ2-7 and V is TRBV6-1; D is undetermined. Germline loops: CDR1 MNHNS, CDR2 SASEGT. The CDR3 is 12 amino acids. The CDR3 loop reads CGSSDPHREQYF. As DNA, the CDR3 is TGTGGCAGCAGTGATCCCCATCGGGAGCAGTACTTC.

A word on this clonotype: Compared with germline, one end of the junction differs, possibly owing to a read error. The chain joins TRBV28 to TRBJ1-2; D not resolved. Germline V gene sequence: CDR1 MDHEN, CDR2 SYDVKM. The CDR3 is 16 amino acids. The CDR3 nucleotides read TGTGCCAGCAGTTCCTCCGGAGATGTGAGCTTCTATGGCTACGCCTTC. It codes for CASSSSGDVSFYGYAF.

At least ten counts were recorded for this clonotype. The chain carries TRBV27 and TRBJ1-1, with a tentative D call TRBD1 (5 bases). Between the trimmed V and J ends, which lost 4 bases and 4 bases, there was a span of 10 bases. The CDR3 runs 13 residues. The germline CDR1 and CDR2 sequences are MNHEY and SMNVEV (reference sequence). CDR3 DNA sequence: TGTGCCAGCAGTTGGGGGGAAGGCACTGAAGCTTTCTTT. Amino acids: CASSWGEGTEAFF.

This clonotype was recorded at least ten times. J is TRBJ2-3 and V is TRBV28; weak D call: TRBD1 (6 bases). Germline V CDR1 and CDR2: MDHEN, SYDVKM. The V end was cut by 6 bases, the J end by 6 bases, with 10 bases between. The CDR3 sequence is 12 residues long. Here the CDR3 reads CASSRGSDTQYF. Here the CDR3 DNA reads TGTGCCAGCAGCAGGGGCTCGGATACGCAGTATTTT.

This clonotype has a count of ten or more. The rearrangement links TRBV20-1 to TRBJ2-3, with 12 bases lining up with TRBD2. The CDR3 runs to 15 residues. Trimming removed 2 bases from V and 5 bases from J; junction bases left unmatched: 5. Germline CDR1 and CDR2: DFQATT and SNEGSKA (reference sequence). The CDR3 protein is CSARSTSGSQDTQYF. The CDR3 DNA reads TGCAGTGCTAGATCGACTAGCGGGAGTCAAGATACGCAGTATTTT.

The genes are TRBV18 and TRBJ1-2; a weak D match, TRBD1 (6 bases). V gave up 6 bases and J gave up 4 bases, with 15 bases separating them. Germline V lookup: CDR1 KGHSH, CDR2 LQKENI. The CDR3 sequence is 14 residues long. The CDR3 region is CASSRDTGRYGYTF. CDR3 DNA sequence: TGTGCCAGCTCTCGGGACACCGGGCGCTATGGCTACACCTTC.

The table lists this clonotype with a few counts. The chain uses TRBV5-4 and TRBJ2-7; D call uncertain. This CDR3 has 15 residues. The ends were cut back, 2 bases at V and 7 bases at J, with 19 bases in the middle. Germline values: CDR1 SGHNT, CDR2 YYREEE (reference sequence). This CDR3 reads CASSLSAEGSWEQYF. The DNA of the CDR3 is TGTGCCAGCAGCTTATCGGCGGAAGGATCGTGGGAGCAGTACTTC.